The 2 T cell receptor beta chains listed next were all sequenced from one sample in a study of blood T cell repertoires in COVID-19 (dated by TCRdb to the early 2020s). Receptor libraries were prepared by the immunoSEQ multiplex PCR assay. TCRdb stores this immuneACCESS table with in-frame sequences only. Part of the clones is absent; in the studies checked, under half of the shortfall reflects unresolved V genes, and no reason is known for the rest. The sample contains approximately 170,000 clones, around 83% of them found a single time. The ten biggest clones cover about 3.5% of the sample. Material for sequencing was PBMCs or T cells enriched from blood (not recorded which). These TCRs come from a woman between 50 and 59 years old in a cohort exposed to, infected with or recovered from COVID-19 (not recorded which).

This clone was picked up a small number of times. The chain joins TRBV7-2 to TRBJ2-7, with 10 nucleotides matching TRBD2. The CDR3 extends over 15 amino acids. Germline V gene data show CDR1 as SGHTA and CDR2 as FQGNSA. V gave up 3 bases and J gave up 2 bases; unmatched junction bases: 4. The CDR3 is CASSFGLAATYEQYF. The CDR3 DNA follows: TGTGCCAGCAGCTTCGGACTAGCGGCCACCTACGAGCAGTACTTC.

This rearrangement joins TRBV9 to TRBJ2-7; TRBD1 is a possible D gene (5 bases). From germline, CDR1 is SGDLS and CDR2 YYNGEE. The CDR3 runs 16 residues. V lost 0 bases and J lost 0, with 13 bases in between. CDR3 nucleotides: TGTGCCAGCAGCGTAGACTTTACAGGATACTCCTACGAGCAGTACTTC. This translates into CASSVDFTGYSYEQYF.